The 24 T cell receptor beta chains below come from one sample, sequenced in a study of metastatic and nonmetastatic thyroid tumors. The entire patient cohort was treatment-naive prior to thyroid surgery. With MiXCR, TCRdb called clones anew from the PCR reads. This table holds 14,000 or so clones, just over 25% found once. The sample was tumor tissue. These receptors were taken from a female donor with papillary thyroid cancer or a benign thyroid nodule (not recorded which). Some clones in this sample may be carry-over from other donors' samples.

This clone was seen ten or more times. The chain has TRBV20-1 and TRBJ2-7; maybe TRBD1 (6 bases). The CDR3 is 14 amino acids. Looked up from germline, CDR1 is DFQATT and CDR2 is SNEGSKA (reference sequence). The V and J ends lost 0 bases and 2 bases respectively, with 11 bases between them. CDR3 coding DNA: TGCAGTGCTAGAGATCTCGGACAGCCCTACGAGCAGTACTTC. The encoded protein is CSARDLGQPYEQYF.

The chain links TRBV2 to TRBJ1-2; weak D call: TRBD1 (5 bases). The CDR3 contains 16 residues. The V gene's germline CDR1 is SNHLY and CDR2 FYNNEI. Trimming stripped 2 bases from V and 5 bases from J, with 18 bases between. This CDR3 is CASSEMGGGVKYGYTF. CDR3 nucleotides: TGTGCCAGCAGTGAAATGGGGGGAGGAGTAAAATATGGCTACACCTTC.

This clone appeared many times. The V and J genes are TRBV12-3 or TRBV12-4 and TRBJ1-4; 8 bases fit TRBD1. After removal of 3 bases from V and 7 bases from J, the junction contained 4 bases not matched to a gene. This CDR3 is 14 amino acids long. Here the CDR3 DNA reads TGTGCCAGCAGTTTGACAGGGGTAGTTGAAAAACTGTTTTTT. It translates to CASSLTGVVEKLFF.

The sample holds many counts of this clone. The rearrangement joins TRBV5-1 to TRBJ2-1, with TRBD1 identical over 12 bases. V gave up 4 bases and J gave up 8 bases; unmatched junction bases: 7. CDR3 length equals 15 residues. Germline CDR1 SGHRS, CDR2 YFSETQ. CDR3 DNA: TGCGCCAGCAGCACAAGGGACAGGGGGCGGGATGAGCAGTTCTTC. This sequence encodes CASSTRDRGRDEQFF.

This clone rates as medium-sized. The V and J genes are TRBV3-1 and TRBJ2-5; D remains unclear. CDR1 is LGHDT, CDR2 YNNKEL, per germline (reference sequence). The CDR3 spans 15 residues. Deletions cut 3 bases from V and 1 base from J, with 12 bases between. This CDR3 is CASSHRGRAQETQYF. The DNA of the CDR3 is TGTGCCAGCAGCCATAGAGGACGAGCCCAAGAGACCCAGTACTTC.

This clone showed up just once. V is TRBV4-2 and J is TRBJ1-2; D gene unclear. Germline values: CDR1 LGHNA, CDR2 YNFKEQ. The CDR3 is made up of 16 amino acids. Trimming removed 0 bases at V and 0 bases at J, with 11 bases between. CDR3 region: CASSQDFGLANYGYTF. In DNA form, the CDR3 reads TGTGCCAGCAGCCAAGATTTCGGACTGGCTAACTATGGCTACACCTTC.

This clone has only one observation. The chain uses TRBV9 and TRBJ1-3, with D perhaps matching TRBD1 (6 bases). V lost 2 bases and J 4 bases, leaving 13 bases between the germline ends. Germline assignment: CDR1 SGDLS and CDR2 YYNGEE. This CDR3 contains 15 residues. The CDR3: CASSVTGSSGNTIYF. CDR3 nucleotide sequence: TGTGCCAGCAGCGTTACAGGGTCCTCCGGAAACACCATATATTTT.

This clone was counted at least ten times. The chain joins TRBV5-4 to TRBJ2-2, with D tentatively TRBD1 or TRBD2 (5 bases each). The CDR3 is 15 residues long. Germline-derived CDR1 and CDR2 are SGHNT and YYREEE (reference sequence). Trimming shortened V by 0 bases and J by 4 bases, and 10 bases separated the two germline ends. In DNA, the CDR3 is TGTGCCAGCAGCTTGGAAGGGGACGGCACCGGGGAGCTGTTTTTT. This translates into CASSLEGDGTGELFF.

This clone has a count of ten or more. The chain has TRBV7-6 and TRBJ2-3; D is ambiguous. The CDR3 has 18 residues. From germline, CDR1 is SGHVS and CDR2 FNYEAQ. V was cut by 1 base and J by 3 bases, with 20 bases left in between. The CDR3 is CASSLGRSDQTGTDTQYF. CDR3 nucleotide sequence: TGTGCCAGCAGCTTAGGACGTTCAGACCAAACCGGTACAGATACGCAGTATTTT.

The rearrangement links TRBV20-1 to TRBJ2-7, with 10 nucleotides matching TRBD2. After removal of 5 bases from V and 1 base from J, the junction contained 8 bases not matched to a gene. Germline CDR1 is DFQATT and CDR2 is SNEGSKA (reference sequence). The CDR3 loop spans 15 amino acids. The CDR3 protein is CSAEDIAGGSYEQYF. The CDR3 nucleotides are TGCAGTGCTGAAGACATAGCGGGAGGTTCCTACGAGCAGTACTTC.

There are a few counts of this clone. The chain carries TRBV15 and TRBJ2-7; D gene uncertain. This CDR3 is 14 amino acids long. V was clipped by 0 bases and J by 5 bases, with 11 bases between them. Per the germline V gene, CDR1 is LNHNV and CDR2 is YYDKDF (reference sequence). The CDR3 DNA is TGTGCCACCAGCAGAGATTTTGGGTCCCACGAGCAGTACTTC. As protein: CATSRDFGSHEQYF.

By its share, this clone is medium-sized. This chain uses TRBV11-2 with TRBJ2-7; 11 nucleotides align to TRBD2. Looked up from germline, CDR1 is SGHAT and CDR2 is FQNNGV. This CDR3 comprises 16 residues. Trimming at V came to 1 base and at J to 4 bases, leaving 6 bases not matched to a gene. CDR3 DNA: TGTGCCAGCAGCTTAGGGGGTAGCGGGAGGGCATACGAGCAGTACTTC. Its protein product is CASSLGGSGRAYEQYF. Variable domain in full (rest from reference TRBV11-2 and TRBJ2-7): EAGVAQSPRYKIIEKRQSVAFWCNPISGHATLYWYQQILGQGPKLLIQFQNNGVVDDSQLPKDRFSAERLKGVDSTLKIQPAKLEDSAVYLCASSLGGSGRAYEQYFGPGTRLTVT.

This clone was observed a handful of times. The CDR3 reads CASSTGAGPSSYNEQFF. CDR3 DNA: TGTGCCAGCAGTACCGGTGCGGGACCCAGCTCCTACAATGAGCAGTTCTTC. The rearrangement uses TRBV27 and TRBJ2-1; weak D call: TRBD2 (6 bases). Germline V gene sequence: CDR1 MNHEY, CDR2 SMNVEV (reference sequence). V lost 5 bases and J lost 0, with 17 bases in between. CDR3 length: 17 amino acids.

This chain uses TRBV20-1 with TRBJ2-1; 9 bases line up with TRBD2. Looked up from germline, CDR1 is DFQATT and CDR2 is SNEGSKA (reference sequence). The ends lost 3 bases at V and 10 bases at J; junction bases unmatched: 7. This CDR3 has 13 residues. CDR3 bases: TGCAGTGCTAGGCGGGAGGGCCCAAGGGAGCAGTTCTTC. Its protein product is CSARREGPREQFF.

This clone was observed at least ten times. J is TRBJ2-3 and V is TRBV7-3; 12 bases map to TRBD2. The CDR3 sequence is 16 residues long. Germline assignment: CDR1 SGHTA and CDR2 FQGTGA. Trimming took 5 bases from V and 3 from J; bases not matched to a gene: 6. The CDR3 DNA reads as TGTGCCAGCAGCCTGGGACTAGCGGGCCTTACAGATACGCAGTATTTT. Translated, it gives CASSLGLAGLTDTQYF. The full variable domain, with the rest looked up from reference TRBV7-3 and TRBJ2-3, is GAGVSQTPSNKVTEKGKYVELRCDPISGHTALYWYRQSLGQGPEFLIYFQGTGAADDSGLPNDRFFAVRPEGSVSTLKIQRTERGDSAVYLCASSLGLAGLTDTQYFGPGTRLTVL.

The chain uses TRBV30 and TRBJ1-4; no reliable D call. The V end lost 2 bases, the J end lost 8 bases, and 18 bases lay between the germline ends. Germline loops: CDR1 GTSNPN, CDR2 SVGIG (reference sequence). The CDR3 totals 15 residues. The CDR3 here is CAWSTRRGGEEKLFF. DNA of the CDR3: TGTGCCTGGAGTACCCGACGAGGCGGGGAAGAAAAACTGTTTTTT.

This clone is termed large. V gene TRBV6-1 combines with J gene TRBJ1-5, with D unclear. Germline CDR1 and CDR2: MNHNS and SASEGT. This CDR3 is 12 amino acids long. The V and J ends lost 5 bases and 4 bases respectively, with 6 bases between them. The CDR3 is CASSRTNQPQHF. The CDR3 DNA reads TGTGCCAGCAGTAGAACAAATCAGCCCCAGCATTTT.

This clone has ten or more counts. This may come from a read error, since a much larger clone is one base off. The chain recombines TRBV28 with TRBJ1-1; D not resolved. This CDR3 has 15 residues. Germline V CDR1 and CDR2: MDHEN, SYDVKM. Trimming cost V 5 bases and J 4 bases, with 17 bases left between them. The CDR3 coding sequence is TGTGCCAGCAGTACCGGGATAGGGTATCGCACTGAAGCTTTCTTT. Translating gives CASSTGIGYRTEAFF.

This clone is medium-sized in the sample. The gene calls are TRBV27 and TRBJ2-1, with D possibly matching TRBD2 (6 bases). Trimming pared 2 bases from V and 5 bases from J, leaving 19 bases between. Germline CDR1 reads MNHEY; CDR2 reads SMNVEV (reference sequence). This CDR3 contains 17 residues. The CDR3 coding sequence is TGTGCCAGCAGTTTACGTTGGTCGGGGTTAGCGGACAATGAGCAGTTCTTC. Amino acids: CASSLRWSGLADNEQFF.

Turning to this clone: This clone may be a read error of a much larger clone one base away. J is TRBJ2-1 and V is TRBV5-4; the D is unclear. Looked up from germline, CDR1 is SGHNT and CDR2 is YYREEE (reference sequence). V lost 4 bases and J 8 bases, leaving 10 bases between the germline ends. The CDR3 contains 12 residues. The CDR3 DNA is TGTGCCAGCAGCGGGCGGTTATATGAGCAGTTCTTC. This encodes CASSGRLYEQFF.

On this clone itself: An end of the junction does not agree with germline; a read error may underlie this. This rearrangement joins TRBV19 to TRBJ2-1, with 7 bases matching TRBD2. Germline assignment: CDR1 LNHDA and CDR2 SQIVND (reference sequence). CDR3 length: 12 amino acids. CDR3 nucleotides: TGTGCCAGTATGGGCGGGGGAGGTGAGCATTTCTTC. Amino acids: CASMGGGGEHFF.

V is TRBV30 and J is TRBJ1-2; D is uncertain. The CDR3 loop spans 14 amino acids. V dropped 5 bases and J dropped 0 bases, with 13 bases sitting between them. The germline gives CDR1 GTSNPN, CDR2 SVGIG (reference sequence). For the CDR3, the DNA is TGTGCCTGGGGACGGGGTGAAGCTAACTATGGCTACACCTTC. It codes for CAWGRGEANYGYTF.

This chain links TRBV20-1 with TRBJ2-1; weak D call: TRBD2 (5 bases). This CDR3 spans 16 amino acids. Germline V gives CDR1 DFQATT, CDR2 SNEGSKA (reference sequence). V gave up 2 bases and J gave up 4 bases, with 18 bases separating them. The CDR3 sequence is CSARPSGLEDYNEQFF. Here the CDR3 DNA reads TGCAGTGCTAGACCCTCGGGTCTGGAGGATTACAATGAGCAGTTCTTC.

This clone counts as medium-sized. V gene TRBV6-6 combines with J gene TRBJ1-6, with D perhaps TRBD1 (6 bases). Germline V CDR1 and CDR2: MNHNY, SVGAGI (reference sequence). V was clipped by 2 bases and J by 9 bases, with 14 bases between them. This CDR3 comprises 15 residues. This CDR3 is CASSYVGGFGSPLHF. The CDR3 nucleotides are TGTGCCAGCAGTTACGTGGGGGGCTTCGGTTCACCCCTCCACTTT.